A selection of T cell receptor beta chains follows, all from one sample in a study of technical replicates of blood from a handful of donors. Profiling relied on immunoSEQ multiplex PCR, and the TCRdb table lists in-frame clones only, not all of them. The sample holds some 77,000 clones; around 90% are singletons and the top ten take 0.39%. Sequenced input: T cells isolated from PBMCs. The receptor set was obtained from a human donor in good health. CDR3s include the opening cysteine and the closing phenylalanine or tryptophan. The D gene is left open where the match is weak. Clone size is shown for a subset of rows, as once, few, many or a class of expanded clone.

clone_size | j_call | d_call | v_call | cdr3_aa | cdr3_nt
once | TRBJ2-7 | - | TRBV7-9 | CASSLDTYEQYF | TGTGCCAGCAGCTTAGACACCTACGAGCAGTACTTC
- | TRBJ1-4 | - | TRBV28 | CASSTTSSGNNRRLFF | TGTGCCAGCAGTACCACCTCCTCGGGTAATAACCGGAGACTGTTTTTT
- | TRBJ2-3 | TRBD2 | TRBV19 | CASSIWLAGGADTQYF | TGTGCCAGTAGTATCTGGCTAGCGGGAGGGGCAGATACGCAGTATTTT
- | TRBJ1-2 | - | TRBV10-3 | CAISGTDYGYTF | TGTGCCATCAGCGGGACTGACTATGGCTACACCTTC
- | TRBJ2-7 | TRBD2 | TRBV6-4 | CASSDSIAGEQYF | TGTGCCAGCAGTGACTCGATAGCGGGGGAGCAGTACTTC
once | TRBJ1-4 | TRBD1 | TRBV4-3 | CASSQGNEGQGGKLFF | TGCGCCAGCAGCCAGGGGAACGAGGGACAGGGAGGAAAACTGTTTTTT
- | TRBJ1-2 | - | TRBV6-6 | CASIKERRDYGYTF | TGTGCCAGCATCAAGGAGAGGAGGGACTATGGCTACACCTTC
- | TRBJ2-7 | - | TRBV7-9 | CASSLSSYEQYF | TGTGCCAGCAGCTTGTCTAGTTACGAGCAGTACTTC
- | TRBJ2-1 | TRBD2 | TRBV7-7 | CASSLGTSGTLYNEQFF | TGTGCTAGCAGCTTAGGGACTAGCGGAACTTTGTACAATGAGCAGTTCTTC
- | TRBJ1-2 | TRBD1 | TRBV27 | CASSGLRGPNYGYTF | TGTGCCAGCAGTGGACTCAGGGGGCCTAACTATGGCTACACCTTC
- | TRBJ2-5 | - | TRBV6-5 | CASSYNSKETQYF | TGTGCCAGCAGTTACAATTCTAAAGAGACCCAGTACTTC
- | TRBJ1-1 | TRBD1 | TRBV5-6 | CASSSWDRAEAFF | TGTGCCAGCAGCTCATGGGACAGGGCCGAAGCTTTCTTT
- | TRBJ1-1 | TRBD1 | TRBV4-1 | CASSQPGGTEAFF | TGCGCCAGCAGCCAACCAGGGGGCACTGAAGCTTTCTTT
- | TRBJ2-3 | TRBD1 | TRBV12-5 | CARADRVSPDTQYF | TGTGCTAGGGCCGACAGGGTATCGCCAGATACGCAGTATTTT
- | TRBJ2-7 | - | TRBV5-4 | CASSDPRSPRTYEQYF | TGTGCCAGCAGCGACCCTCGGAGTCCTAGGACCTACGAGCAGTACTTC
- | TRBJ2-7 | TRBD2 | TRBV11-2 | CASSLTSGRAYEQYF | TGTGCCAGCAGCTTAACAAGTGGGAGGGCCTACGAGCAGTACTTC
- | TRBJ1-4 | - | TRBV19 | CASSIEQGLLEKLFF | TGTGCCAGTAGTATCGAACAGGGTTTGTTAGAAAAACTGTTTTTT
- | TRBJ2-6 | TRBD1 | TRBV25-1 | CASRDRVTNVLTF | TGTGCCAGCAGGGACAGGGTAACCAACGTCCTGACTTTC
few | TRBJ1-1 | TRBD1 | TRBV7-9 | CASSLSQGQGRTEAFF | TGTGCCAGCAGCTTATCCCAAGGACAGGGTAGGACTGAAGCTTTCTTT
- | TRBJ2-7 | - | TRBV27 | CASSFSGPYEQYF | TGTGCCAGCAGTTTCAGCGGCCCCTACGAGCAGTACTTC
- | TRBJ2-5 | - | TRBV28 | CASSLTEARLYQETQYF | TGTGCCAGCAGTTTAACGGAGGCCAGGTTGTACCAAGAGACCCAGTACTTC
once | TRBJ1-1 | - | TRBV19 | CASKRDTEAFF | TGTGCCAGTAAGCGGGACACTGAAGCTTTCTTT
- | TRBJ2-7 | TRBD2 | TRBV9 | CASSPGGYEQYF | TGTGCCAGCAGCCCGGGGGGGTACGAGCAGTACTTC
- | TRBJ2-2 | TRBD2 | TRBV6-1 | CASSGRAGELFF | TGTGCCAGCAGCGGGAGGGCCGGGGAGCTGTTTTTT
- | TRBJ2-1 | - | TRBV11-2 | CASSLVMGAGNEQFF | TGTGCCAGCAGCTTAGTCATGGGGGCCGGCAATGAGCAGTTCTTC
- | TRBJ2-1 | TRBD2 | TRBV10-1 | CASGTSGSKNEQFF | TGCGCCAGTGGGACTAGCGGGAGTAAGAATGAGCAGTTCTTC
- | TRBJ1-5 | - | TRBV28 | CASSLDRYSNQPQHF | TGTGCCAGCAGCTTAGACAGGTATAGCAATCAGCCCCAGCATTTT
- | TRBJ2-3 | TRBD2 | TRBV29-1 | CSVGLALTDTQYF | TGCAGCGTCGGACTAGCGCTAACAGATACGCAGTATTTT
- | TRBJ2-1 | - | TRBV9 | CASSAFNNEQFF | TGTGCCAGCAGCGCATTCAACAATGAGCAGTTCTTC
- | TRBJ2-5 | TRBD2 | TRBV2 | CASSEFSGRVQETQYF | TGTGCCAGCAGTGAGTTTAGCGGGAGGGTTCAAGAGACCCAGTACTTC
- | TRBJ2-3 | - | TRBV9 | CASSVYWRRGPDTQYF | TGTGCCAGCAGCGTATACTGGAGGAGGGGTCCAGATACGCAGTATTTT
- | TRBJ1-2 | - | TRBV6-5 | CASSPVENYGYTF | TGTGCCAGCAGTCCGGTAGAGAACTATGGCTACACCTTC
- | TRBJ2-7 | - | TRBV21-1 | CASSKIRREFEAEQYF | TGTGCCAGCAGCAAAATTAGAAGGGAGTTTGAAGCCGAGCAGTACTTC
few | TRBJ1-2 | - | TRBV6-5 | CASSYSGTQGYGYTF | TGTGCCAGCAGTTATTCCGGGACACAAGGCTATGGCTACACCTTC
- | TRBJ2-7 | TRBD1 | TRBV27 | CASSFDRAYEQYF | TGTGCCAGCAGTTTTGACAGGGCCTACGAGCAGTACTTC
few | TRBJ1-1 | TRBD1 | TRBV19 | CASSMQQGFVAFF | TGTGCCAGTAGTATGCAACAGGGGTTTGTCGCTTTCTTT
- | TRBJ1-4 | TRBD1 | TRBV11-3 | CASSTGQGLEKLFF | TGTGCCAGCAGCACGGGACAGGGTTTGGAAAAACTGTTTTTT